These 28 T cell receptor beta chains originate from one sample sequenced in a study of T cells in women clearing cervical HPV infection. Sequenced by immunoSEQ multiplex PCR; TCRdb stores in-frame clones only, minus some. The sample has under 35,000 clones, and its top ten clones hold more than 6.5%. The sequenced sample consisted of blood buffy coat. These receptors were collected from a woman between 18 and 70 years old with a cervical HPV16 infection that either progressed to CIN3+ or cleared (not recorded which).

Points on this clone: Read coverage stops 3 residues before the CDR3 terminus; the germline J gene supplies the remainder. The chain combines TRBV2 with TRBJ2-5; D is undetermined. Germline V gene sequence: CDR1 SNHLY, CDR2 FYNNEI. The CDR3 is made up of 13 amino acids. V lost 4 bases to trimming and J lost 5 bases, with 11 bases between them. The sequenced CDR3 bases are TGTGCCAGCAGTGGACTCGTTCCGGAGACC. Amino acids: CASSGLVPET. The complete CDR3 sequence is CASSGLVPETQYF.

As concerns this clone: The read comes to an end 3 residues before the CDR3 does, leaving the germline J gene to fill in the end. This chain connects TRBV27 to TRBJ1-2; D is undetermined. There are 14 residues in the CDR3. Trimming shortened V by 4 bases and J by 4 bases, and 13 bases separated the two germline ends. Germline values: CDR1 MNHEY, CDR2 SMNVEV (reference sequence). The CDR3 loop reads CASSSQPPRYGYTF. CDR3 DNA (partial): TGTGCCAGCAGTTCACAGCCTCCTCGCTATGGC.

The CDR3 loop reads CASLAGRGEDGYTF. The covered CDR3 bases are TGTGCCAGCCTCGCAGGCAGGGGAGAGGATGGC. The chain carries TRBV2 and TRBJ1-2; D perhaps matches TRBD1 (6 bases). The CDR3 is cut off 3 residues early in the read; its end comes from the germline J gene. The V and J ends lost 8 bases and 6 bases respectively, with 19 bases between them. The CDR3 has 14 residues. The germline CDR1 and CDR2 sequences are SNHLY and FYNNEI.

With regard to this clone: The CDR3 extends 3 residues past the end of the read, so its final part is completed from the germline J gene. J is TRBJ1-3 and V is TRBV5-6; weak D call: TRBD1 (5 bases). The CDR3 has 15 residues. Between the trimmed V and J ends, which lost 4 bases and 0 bases, there was a span of 11 bases. Germline lookup yields CDR1 SGHDT and CDR2 YYEEEE. The CDR3 bases that were read are TGTGCCAGCAGCCGCAAGACAGCCTCTGGAAACACC. Translation gives CASSRKTASGNT. The CDR3 in its entirety is CASSRKTASGNTIYF.

With respect to this clone: The CDR3 end falls 3 residues outside the read, so it is completed with the germline J gene. This chain links TRBV20-1 with TRBJ1-5, with 7 bases fitting TRBD1. V was clipped by 3 bases and J by 7 bases; unmatched bases: 12. The CDR3 has 15 residues. Per germline, CDR1 DFQATT and CDR2 SNEGSKA (reference sequence). The DNA read from the CDR3 is TGCAGTGCTAGTGGGGGTCAGGGGGATGGGCAGCCC. Its translation: CSASGGQGDGQP. The entire CDR3 sequence reads CSASGGQGDGQPQHF.

On this clone itself: The read comes to an end 3 residues before the CDR3 does, leaving the germline J gene to fill in the end. The chain couples TRBV7-8 to TRBJ1-6; no reliable D call. V lost 6 bases to trimming and J lost 5 bases, with 8 bases between them. Germline V gene data show CDR1 as SGHVS and CDR2 as FQNEAQ. The CDR3 is 13 amino acids. The CDR3 region is CASSAGDNSPLHF. The sequenced part of the CDR3 DNA is TGTGCCAGCAGTGCCGGGGATAATTCACCC.

As concerns this clone: The read gets to within 3 residues of the CDR3 end, and the germline J gene fills in the rest. The chain uses TRBV6-4 and TRBJ2-1; maybe TRBD2 (7 bases). The CDR3 runs to 16 residues. The germline V and J ends were trimmed by 0 bases and 8 bases, with 17 bases remaining between them. Germline CDR1 and CDR2: MRHNA and SNTAGT. The CDR3 is CASSDSKGGGRDEQFF. The DNA read from the CDR3 is TGTGCCAGCAGTGACTCGAAGGGGGGGGGCCGGGATGAG.

About this clone: The CDR3 end falls 3 residues outside the read, so it is completed with the germline J gene. This rearrangement joins TRBV18 to TRBJ2-1; D might be TRBD1 (5 bases). The germline V and J ends were trimmed by 1 base and 7 bases, with 11 bases remaining between them. This CDR3 is built from 14 residues. CDR1 is KGHSH, CDR2 LQKENI, per germline. Incomplete CDR3 DNA: TGTGCCAGCTCACCACTCGACAGATGGAATGAG. Its translation is CASSPLDRWNE. The whole CDR3 protein reads CASSPLDRWNEQFF. Full variable domain (rest looked up from reference TRBV18 and TRBJ2-1): NAGVMQNPRHLVRRRGQEARLRCSPMKGHSHVYWYRQLPEEGLKFMVYLQKENIIDESGMPKERFSAEFPKEGPSILRIQQVVRGDSAAYFCASSPLDRWNEQFFGPGTRLTVL.

On this clone itself: The read falls 3 residues short of the CDR3 end, and the missing part is taken from the germline J gene. This chain links TRBV27 with TRBJ1-6, with TRBD1 matching 7 bases. The CDR3 runs to 16 residues. V dropped 5 bases and J dropped 6; count of bases not matched to a gene: 10. Germline V gene sequence: CDR1 MNHEY, CDR2 SMNVEV (reference sequence). The part of the CDR3 DNA that was read is TGTGCCAGCAGTATCACAGGGACAGCCTTTAATTCACCC. This gives the protein CASSITGTAFNSP. The whole CDR3 protein is CASSITGTAFNSPLHF.

On this clone: The read terminates 3 residues ahead of where the CDR3 ends, so the germline J gene completes it. This chain connects TRBV5-1 to TRBJ2-5; 8 bases are a match to TRBD2. Germline-derived CDR1 and CDR2 are SGHRS and YFSETQ. J was trimmed by 0 bases and V by 2 bases; bases with no gene match: 0. The CDR3 length is 14 residues. Incomplete CDR3 DNA: TGCGCCAGCAGCTTAGCGGGGGACCAAGAGACC. Its protein is CASSLAGDQET. The whole CDR3 region reads CASSLAGDQETQYF.

As concerns this clone: The read ends 3 residues before the CDR3 terminus; that terminus is restored from the germline J gene. The J gene is TRBJ1-2, the V gene TRBV7-2, with D perhaps TRBD1 (6 bases). V was clipped by 5 bases and J by 6 bases, with 19 bases between them. The CDR3 has 15 amino acids. Per germline, CDR1 SGHTA and CDR2 FQGNSA. CDR3 bases read: TGTGCCAGCAGCCCTCAGGCCGGGACATTAAATGGC. Its protein is CASSPQAGTLNG. The complete CDR3 reads CASSPQAGTLNGYTF.

Points on this clone: The CDR3 extends 3 residues past the end of the read, so its final part is completed from the germline J gene. The chain recombines TRBV7-6 with TRBJ1-3; D not resolved. This CDR3 has 14 residues. V was shortened by 5 bases and J by 0 bases, with 8 bases between the two germline ends. Germline-derived CDR1 and CDR2 are SGHVS and FNYEAQ. The chain's CDR3 is CASSAGGSGNTIYF. The covered CDR3 bases are TGTGCCAGCAGCGCAGGAGGCTCTGGAAACACC.

With regard to this clone: The read comes to an end 3 residues before the CDR3 does, leaving the germline J gene to fill in the end. The rearrangement links TRBV18 to TRBJ2-3; 12 bases line up with TRBD2. V lost 5 bases, J lost 6 bases, and 9 bases stayed unmatched. This CDR3 contains 16 residues. CDR1 is KGHSH, CDR2 LQKENI, per germline. CDR3 protein: CASSKLAGGLQDTQYF. CDR3 DNA, as far as it was read: TGTGCCAGCTCAAAACTAGCGGGGGGACTACAGGATACG.

As for this clone: Read sequence stops 3 residues before the CDR3 end, and the germline J gene provides the missing end. This chain uses TRBV19 with TRBJ2-1; 10 nucleotides align to TRBD2. The CDR3 runs 17 residues. Germline V gives CDR1 LNHDA, CDR2 SQIVND (reference sequence). The J segment lost 8 bases and the V segment lost 3 bases, leaving 13 bases of the junction unmatched. CDR3 DNA (partial): TGTGCCAGTAGTATGTCCCTTCCTAGCGGGGGTACAGATGAG. This encodes CASSMSLPSGGTDE. The CDR3 in its entirety is CASSMSLPSGGTDEQFF. Full variable domain (remainder filled in from reference TRBV19 and TRBJ2-1): DGGITQSPKYLFRKEGQNVTLSCEQNLNHDAMYWYRQDPGQGLRLIYYSQIVNDFQKGDIAEGYSVSREKKESFPLTVTSAQKNPTAFYLCASSMSLPSGGTDEQFFGPGTRLTVL.

As to this clone: The CDR3 end falls 3 residues outside the read, so it is completed with the germline J gene. V usage is TRBV18 and J usage is TRBJ1-5; 8 bases are shared with TRBD1. CDR1 and CDR2 (germline): KGHSH, LQKENI. CDR3 size: 16 residues. V was pared by 4 bases and J by 1 base, with 6 bases of the junction left unmatched. Incomplete CDR3 DNA: TGTGCCAGCTCACAACAGGGGGATGGGAGCAATCAGCCC. It is translated as CASSQQGDGSNQP. The CDR3 in its entirety is CASSQQGDGSNQPQHF.

With respect to this clone: The CDR3 is cut off 3 residues early in the read; its end comes from the germline J gene. The chain carries TRBV5-5 and TRBJ2-2, with D perhaps given as TRBD1 or TRBD2 (6 bases each). The CDR3 loop spans 15 amino acids. The germline gives CDR1 SGHKS, CDR2 YYEKEE (reference sequence). The V and J ends lost 1 base and 4 bases respectively, with 11 bases between them. The CDR3 bases that were read are TGTGCCAGCAGCTTGATCAGGGGAGGCACCGGGGAG. It specifies CASSLIRGGTGE. The CDR3 in full is CASSLIRGGTGELFF.

Concerning this clone itself: The read ends 3 residues before the CDR3 terminus; that terminus is restored from the germline J gene. Other DNA sequences of this sample code for an identical CDR3. This chain links TRBV5-1 with TRBJ2-3; D uncertain. The CDR3 is 14 residues long. Germline assignment: CDR1 SGHRS and CDR2 YFSETQ. The V end lost 0 bases, the J end lost 3 bases, and 8 bases lay between the germline ends. CDR3: CASSLESPTDTQYF. The CDR3 DNA, read in part, is TGCGCCAGCAGCTTGGAAAGCCCGACAGATACG.

The sequenced CDR3 bases are TGCGCCAGCAGTGATGGCCAGCGGGGGGTTTATGAG. Translation: CASSDGQRGVYE. The entire CDR3 protein is CASSDGQRGVYEQFF. V usage is TRBV10-1 and J usage is TRBJ2-1, with 9 bases lining up with TRBD2. The DNA ends 3 residues before the CDR3 does, and the rest of the CDR3 is filled in from the germline J gene. J was trimmed by 8 bases and V by 3 bases; bases with no gene match: 8. From germline, CDR1 is WNHNN and CDR2 SYGVQD (reference sequence). The CDR3 is 15 residues long.

A note on this clone: From the germline J gene comes the end of the CDR3, since the read stops 3 residues before it. The V and J genes are TRBV20-1 and TRBJ2-3; perhaps TRBD2 as D (6 bases). V was pared by 3 bases and J by 2 bases, with 9 bases between. Germline CDR1 reads DFQATT; CDR2 reads SNEGSKA (reference sequence). CDR3 length: 13 amino acids. The CDR3 loop reads CSAREGITDTQYF. Incomplete CDR3 DNA: TGCAGTGCTAGGGAGGGTATCACAGATACG.

Incomplete CDR3 DNA: TGTGCCAGCAGCTTTCGACAGGGTTTTACAGATACG. Translation: CASSFRQGFTDT. The whole CDR3 sequence reads CASSFRQGFTDTQYF. V is TRBV5-4 and J is TRBJ2-3; 7 bases match TRBD1. The read terminates 3 residues before the CDR3 end, so the remaining end is supplied by the germline J gene. Germline trimming cut 2 bases from V and 3 bases from J; bases unmatched to any gene: 6. Germline V gene lookup returns CDR1 SGHNT and CDR2 YYREEE (reference sequence). The CDR3 has 15 residues.

On this clone itself: From the germline J gene comes the end of the CDR3, since the read stops 3 residues before it. The chain is built from TRBV7-7 and TRBJ2-3, with 11 bases matching TRBD1. The germline gives CDR1 SSHAT, CDR2 FNYEAQ (reference sequence). This CDR3 has 15 amino acids. CDR3 DNA, as far as it was read: TGTGCCAGCAGCACAGGGACAGGGGGAAAAGGAACG. The encoded protein is CASSTGTGGKGT. The CDR3 in full is CASSTGTGGKGTQYF.

With respect to this clone: The CDR3 is cut off 3 residues early in the read; its end comes from the germline J gene. The genes are TRBV28 and TRBJ1-5, with D possibly TRBD1 on 6 matching bases. Trimming left V 6 bases short and J 1 base short, with 13 bases between. CDR1 MDHEN and CDR2 SYDVKM come from the germline V gene. This CDR3 is 15 amino acids long. The CDR3 region is CASSLTDRSNQPQHF. The sequenced part of the CDR3 DNA is TGTGCCAGCAGCCTAACCGACAGGAGCAATCAGCCC.

For this clone: The CDR3 end is not reached by the read, which stops 3 residues before it; the germline J gene fills it in. V is TRBV6-4 and J is TRBJ2-3; D perhaps matches TRBD2 (5 bases). The CDR3 contains 13 residues. Germline CDR1 and CDR2: MRHNA and SNTAGT. V dropped 8 bases and J dropped 0 bases, with 9 bases sitting between them. The covered CDR3 bases are TGTGCCAGCTCACAGCGGAGCACAGATACG. Its protein product is CASSQRSTDT. The complete CDR3 sequence is CASSQRSTDTQYF.

Comments on this clone: The CDR3 end falls 3 residues outside the read, so it is completed with the germline J gene. This chain links TRBV20-1 with TRBJ1-1; 7 bases map to TRBD1. CDR1 and CDR2 (germline): DFQATT, SNEGSKA (reference sequence). This CDR3 region has 12 residues. V trimming: 5 bases; J trimming: 7 bases; junction bases outside the gene matches: 7. The CDR3 bases that were read are TGCAGTGCTTGGGACAGAGGACATGAA. Residues: CSAWDRGHE. The full CDR3 protein is CSAWDRGHEAFF.

A word on this clone: The missing CDR3 end, 3 residues past where the read stops, is filled in from the germline J gene. The V and J genes are TRBV5-1 and TRBJ2-1; the match to TRBD2 covers 8 bases. The junction had 3 bases not matched to a gene; V was cut back by 0 bases and J by 4 bases. CDR1 SGHRS and CDR2 YFSETQ come from the germline V gene. The CDR3 consists of 15 residues. CDR3 amino acids: CASSLASGRYNEQFF. The CDR3 bases that were read are TGCGCCAGCAGCTTGGCCAGCGGGAGATACAATGAG. Drawing the rest from reference TRBV5-1 and TRBJ2-1, the complete variable domain is KAGVTQTPRYLIKTRGQQVTLSCSPISGHRSVSWYQQTPGQGLQFLFEYFSETQRNKGNFPGRFSGRQFSNSRSEMNVSTLELGDSALYLCASSLASGRYNEQFFGPGTRLTVL.

On this clone itself: The observed sequence ends 3 residues before the CDR3 terminus, with the missing tail filled in from the germline J gene. The chain combines TRBV13 with TRBJ1-6, with TRBD1 as a possible D gene (5 bases). The CDR3 is made up of 16 amino acids. Trimming took 5 bases from V and 0 from J, leaving 11 bases between them. The germline V gene encodes CDR1 PRHDT and CDR2 FYEKMQ (reference sequence). The sequenced CDR3 bases are TGTGCCAGCAGCACCCGACAGAGCTCCTATAATTCACCC. Translating gives CASSTRQSSYNSP. The whole CDR3 protein reads CASSTRQSSYNSPLHF.

Notes on this clone: Read sequence stops 3 residues before the CDR3 end, and the germline J gene provides the missing end. The chain recombines TRBV6-4 with TRBJ2-3, with 13 nucleotides matching TRBD2. CDR1 and CDR2 from the germline V gene are MRHNA and SNTAGT. The CDR3 contains 16 residues. After removal of 3 bases from V and 2 bases from J, the junction contained 2 bases not matched to a gene. CDR3 region: CASSDTSGGVTDTQYF. The CDR3 DNA, read in part, is TGTGCCAGCAGTGATACTAGCGGGGGGGTCACAGATACG.

In the case of this clone: The CDR3 end falls 3 residues outside the read, so it is completed with the germline J gene. This chain joins TRBV30 and TRBJ1-1; 8 nucleotides match TRBD1. Germline V gives CDR1 GTSNPN, CDR2 SVGIG (reference sequence). This CDR3 is 13 amino acids long. CDR3 DNA, as far as it was read: TGTGCCTGGAGTCGGGGGCCAGGGGGCGAA. Its protein product is CAWSRGPGGE. The whole CDR3 region reads CAWSRGPGGEAFF.